In this sample, the clone carrying this T cell receptor beta chain turned up a few times. Researchers prepared the TCRbeta library using unique molecular identifiers, the study reports. TCRdb passed the PCR reads through MiXCR, listing each CDR3 protein once. The sample consists of fewer than 550,000 distinct CDR3 sequences, about a tenth of them appearing once. The sample comes from a study of T-cell reconstitution after alpha-beta-depleted transplantation in children. The germline CDR1 and CDR2 sequences are SGHDN and FVKESK. The CDR3 length is 16 residues. V was trimmed by 3 bases and J by 2 bases, leaving 16 bases between them.

The material sequenced was PBMCs from the stem cell graft donor, taken from the stem cell graft. The chain is built from TRBV14 and TRBJ2-5; D possibly corresponds to TRBD1 (6 bases). The source of this sequence is a human donor who donated a stem cell graft to a child with acute myeloid leukemia. CDR3 protein: CASSHAPQGSQETQYF. The CDR3 DNA reads TGTGCCAGCAGCCACGCGCCACAGGGATCTCAAGAGACCCAGTACTTC.